This TCR beta chain was documented in a study of shared clonotypes between healthy human individuals. Study outcomes and limitations: Non-shared clonotypes were found to have lower generation probabilities than the clonotypes that were shared by all four of the sorted-subset donors. In general, naive subsets displayed greater estimated richness than memory subsets did.

Per sorted-subset replicate PCR, input was roughly 220 ng DNA, representing 30,000 or so T cell genomes. Here immunoSEQ multiplex PCR was the method, and the copy in TCRdb shows in-frame clones only, minus some. The data show approximately 2.5 million clones, with under 95% seen just once and more than 0.35% held by the top ten. Concerning this clone itself: Its antigen is unknown.

V was clipped by 0 bases and J by 2 bases; unmatched bases: 4. The germline gives CDR1 SGHNT, CDR2 YYREEE (reference sequence). CDR3 length: 17 amino acids. This chain uses TRBV5-4 with TRBJ2-1, with 11 bases matching TRBD2. This TCR was recovered from a young man in good health. Some clones in this sample may be carry-over from other donors' samples. The material sequenced was naive CD4+ T cells from PBMCs. Subset meaning: CD45RA+ positively selected. The CDR3 sequence: CASSLAGTSGPYNEQFF. CDR3 coding DNA: TGTGCCAGCAGCTTGGCCGGGACTAGCGGACCCTACAATGAGCAGTTCTTC. Looking up the rest from reference TRBV5-4 and TRBJ2-1 gives the full variable domain: ETGVTQSPTHLIKTRGQQVTLRCSSQSGHNTVSWYQQALGQGPQFIFQYYREEENGRGNFPPRFSGLQFPNYSSELNVNALELDDSALYLCASSLAGTSGPYNEQFFGPGTRLTVL.